This T cell receptor beta chain was captured by sequencing in a study of blood T cell repertoires in COVID-19. This clone was detected only once. The V end lost 4 bases, the J end lost 0 bases, and 8 bases lay between the germline ends. Germline assignment: CDR1 SGHTS and CDR2 YDEGEE. The CDR3 is made up of 13 amino acids. In the source study's methods: Estimated nucleated cell counts came from reference gene primer amplification. Assay used: immunoSEQ multiplex PCR; TCRdb lists only in-frame clones, some missing. V, J and clone size are taken as reported in that table, and D and trimming were inferred from the DNA itself. This table has approximately 28,000 clones, just under 95% appearing once. Enrolment of Seattle patients took place during active infection, and they were followed longitudinally.

This clonotype was obtained from an older woman with COVID-19, enrolled during active disease. Material for sequencing was peripheral blood. The genes are TRBV5-8 and TRBJ2-7; tentative D call: TRBD1 (5 bases). Here the CDR3 DNA reads TGTGCCAGCAGCCTACAGGCCTCCTACGAGCAGTACTTC. It codes for CASSLQASYEQYF.